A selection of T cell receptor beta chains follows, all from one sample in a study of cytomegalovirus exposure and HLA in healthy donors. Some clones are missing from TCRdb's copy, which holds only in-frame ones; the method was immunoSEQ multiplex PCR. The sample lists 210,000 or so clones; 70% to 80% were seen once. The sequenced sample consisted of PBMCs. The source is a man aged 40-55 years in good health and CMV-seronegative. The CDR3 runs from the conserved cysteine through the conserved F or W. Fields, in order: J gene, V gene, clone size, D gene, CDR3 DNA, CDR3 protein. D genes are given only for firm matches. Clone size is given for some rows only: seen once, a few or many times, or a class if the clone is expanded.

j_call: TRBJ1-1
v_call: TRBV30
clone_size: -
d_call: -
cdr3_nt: TGTGCCTGGAGTCCCTGGTCCACTCCAACCGGGGAAGCTTTCTTT
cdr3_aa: CAWSPWSTPTGEAFF

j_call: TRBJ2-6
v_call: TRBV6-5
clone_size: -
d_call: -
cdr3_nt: TGTGCCAGCAGTGCAGGGTCCTCTGGGGCCAACGTCCTGACTTTC
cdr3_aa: CASSAGSSGANVLTF

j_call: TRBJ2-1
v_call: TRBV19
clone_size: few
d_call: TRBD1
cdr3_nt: TGTGCCAGTAGTAGGGGGACAGGGAGCTCCTACAATGAGCAGTTCTTC
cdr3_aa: CASSRGTGSSYNEQFF

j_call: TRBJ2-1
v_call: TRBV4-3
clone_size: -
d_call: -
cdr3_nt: TGCGCCAGCAGCCAAGATGGACGGGGGGTAGGGGGAGGTGAGCAGTTCTTC
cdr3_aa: CASSQDGRGVGGGEQFF

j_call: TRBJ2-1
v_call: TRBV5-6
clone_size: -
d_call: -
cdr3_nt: TGTGCCAGCAGCGATCAGGGCGATGAGCAGTTCTTC
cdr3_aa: CASSDQGDEQFF

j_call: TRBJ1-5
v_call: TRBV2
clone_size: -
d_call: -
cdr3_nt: TGTGCCAGCAGTTCCCCGGGACAACCACTTAGCAATCAGCCCCAGCATTTT
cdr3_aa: CASSSPGQPLSNQPQHF

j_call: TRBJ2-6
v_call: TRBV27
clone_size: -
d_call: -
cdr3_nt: TGTGCCAGCAGTCCCTGGGGGGCTGGGGCCAACGTCCTGACTTTC
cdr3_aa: CASSPWGAGANVLTF

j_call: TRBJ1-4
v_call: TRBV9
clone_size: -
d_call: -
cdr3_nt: TGTGCCAGCAGCCCCTCGGGAGGGGAGCTTGAAAAACTGTTTTTT
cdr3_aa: CASSPSGGELEKLFF

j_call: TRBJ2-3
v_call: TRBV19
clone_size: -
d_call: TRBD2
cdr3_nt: TGTGCCAGTAGTATACGACTAGCGGGGGGCGGTCTGATGGGAGATACGCAGTATTTT
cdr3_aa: CASSIRLAGGGLMGDTQYF

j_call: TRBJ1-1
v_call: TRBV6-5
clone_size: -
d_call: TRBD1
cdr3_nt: TGTGCCAGCAGTGAAGTTATGGACAGGGGAGCTTTCTTT
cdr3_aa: CASSEVMDRGAFF

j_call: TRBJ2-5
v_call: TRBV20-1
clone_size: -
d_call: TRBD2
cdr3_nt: TGCAGTGCTGGGGGGGGGACCCAGTACTTC
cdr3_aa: CSAGGGTQYF

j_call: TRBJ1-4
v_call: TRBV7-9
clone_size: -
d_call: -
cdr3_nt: TGTGCCAGCAGCCCCCGGTCCACAGGGTCCGGTGAAAAACTGTTTTTT
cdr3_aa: CASSPRSTGSGEKLFF